This TCR beta chain was captured by sequencing in a study of blood T cell repertoires in COVID-19 (dated by TCRdb to the early 2020s). A note on the overall study: The collaborator samples originated in the United States, Italy and Spain and spanned the acute and convalescent phases of COVID-19. The material from the prospective study consisted of cDNA or gDNA derived from T cells, B-cell-depleted T cells, or PBMCs. The dataset comprised deeply sampled blood TCRbeta repertoires from subjects exposed to, actively infected with, or recovered from COVID-19. The repertoires were released in a freely available public database intended as a resource for research on the immune response to SARS-CoV-2. The samples were drawn from two sources: the first 160 participants of the ongoing ImmuneRACE study, and about 1,300 subjects contributed by 6 global collaborators. The sample metadata nearly always contained a de-identified subject ID, COVID-19 status, age in years and sex. Where HLA class I and class II types were available, the types were taken from metadata supplied by the sample provider, not from assay-based typing.

Each collaborating institution followed its own protocols to collect whole blood in K2EDTA tubes. For TCRbeta analysis, collaborator samples were shipped as frozen whole blood, as isolated PBMCs, or as DNA extracted from either sample type. The germline V gene (reference sequence) provides CDR1 LGHDT and CDR2 YNNKEL. The CDR3 has 14 amino acids, counting the end cysteine and phenylalanine. Only CDR3 DNA is held: 42 bases, read in frame from base 1. Trimming costs V 0 bases and J 9 bases, and their ends lie 15 bases apart. TCRbeta CDR3 regions were amplified from genomic DNA using the immunoSEQ Assay, a bias-controlled multiplex PCR. Under the source paper's analysis protocol: Nucleated cell counts per sample were estimated from amplification of reference gene primers within the assay. To quantify the absolute abundance of each unique TCRbeta CDR3 rearrangement, sequence reads were collapsed and filtered. For each sample, productive Simpson clonality was calculated by taking the square root of Simpson's diversity index across productive rearrangements. TCRdb retrieved this table from immuneACCESS and kept in-frame rearrangements only. Not all clones are present; in checked studies, unresolved V genes account for under half, and no reason is known for the remainder. D and trimming come from the DNA, and the V and J calls and clone size come from that table. The sample table holds 450,000 to 500,000 clones, of which around 85% were seen once. The ten largest clones represent approximately 2.9% of the sample.

The paper's findings and limits, for the study overall: The amount of clinical and demographic metadata varied by source and participant and was provided uncurated.

With regard to this clone: It has no known antigen specificity. The record has no base qualities; no much larger clone is one base away.

Sequenced sample: peripheral blood. The sequence was obtained from a human donor in a cohort sampled during active COVID-19. The chain is made from TRBV3-1 (or the pseudogene TRBV3-2) and TRBJ2-7; no D gene call is confident. The CDR3 sequence is CASSQDAVGWRQYF. The DNA sequence is given as TGTGCCAGCAGCCAAGATGCGGTCGGCTGGCGGCAGTACTTC.